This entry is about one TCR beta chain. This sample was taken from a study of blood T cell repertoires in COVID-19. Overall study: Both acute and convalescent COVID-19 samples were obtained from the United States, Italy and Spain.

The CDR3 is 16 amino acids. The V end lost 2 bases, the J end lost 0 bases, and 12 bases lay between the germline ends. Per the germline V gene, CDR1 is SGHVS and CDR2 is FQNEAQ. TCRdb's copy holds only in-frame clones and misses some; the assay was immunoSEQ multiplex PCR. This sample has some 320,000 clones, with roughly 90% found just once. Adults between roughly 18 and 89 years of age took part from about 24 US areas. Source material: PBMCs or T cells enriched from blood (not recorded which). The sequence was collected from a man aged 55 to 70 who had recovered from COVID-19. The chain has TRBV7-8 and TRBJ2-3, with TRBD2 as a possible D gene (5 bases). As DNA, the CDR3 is TGTGCCAGCAGCTTAAGGCGCGGCGGGAGCACAGATACGCAGTATTTT. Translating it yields CASSLRRGGSTDTQYF. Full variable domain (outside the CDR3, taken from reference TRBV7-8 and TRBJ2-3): GAGVSQSPRYKVAKRGQDVALRCDPISGHVSLFWYQQALGQGPEFLTYFQNEAQLDKSGLPSDRFFAERPEGSVSTLKIQRTQQEDSAVYLCASSLRRGGSTDTQYFGPGTRLTVL.